The 27 T cell receptor beta chains given below trace back to one sample, sequenced in a study of T-cell reconstitution after alpha-beta-depleted transplantation in children. During its preparation, the TCRbeta library received unique molecular identifiers. TCRdb analysed the PCR reads with MiXCR anew, one entry per CDR3 protein. Of just under 250,000 distinct CDR3 sequences listed, about 23% are singletons. Sequenced material: PBMCs, taken before TCRalphabeta/CD19-depleted stem cell transplant. Receptors originate from a girl aged 2 to 9 with Fanconi anemia, due to receive a stem cell transplant.

This clonotype was recorded at least ten times. V is TRBV29-1 and J is TRBJ2-3; a weak D match, TRBD1 (6 bases). CDR3 length: 14 residues. Germline CDR1 and CDR2: SQVTM and ANQGSEA. The V end was cut by 6 bases, the J end by 6 bases, with 19 bases between. The CDR3 nucleotides read TGCAGCGTCCGTGACAGGTCCTTTTCGGATACGCAGTATTTT. Protein sequence: CSVRDRSFSDTQYF.

There are many counts of this clonotype. This chain connects TRBV27 to TRBJ2-1; 11 bases line up with TRBD1. CDR1 and CDR2 (germline): MNHEY, SMNVEV (reference sequence). J gave up 3 bases and V 2 bases, and 3 bases lay outside the gene matches. This CDR3 contains 16 residues. CDR3 nucleotides: TGTGCCAGCAGTTTAAGGGACAGGGGGTACTACAATGAGCAGTTCTTC. Translation gives CASSLRDRGYYNEQFF.

This clonotype is a singleton in its sample. This chain links TRBV29-1 with TRBJ1-1; D call uncertain. The CDR3 consists of 13 residues. The V end lost 5 bases, the J end lost 1 base, and 11 bases lay between the germline ends. Per germline, CDR1 SQVTM and CDR2 ANQGSEA. Here the CDR3 reads CSVYGMGNTEAFF. The CDR3 coding sequence is TGCAGCGTTTACGGGATGGGGAACACTGAAGCTTTCTTT. Filled out from reference TRBV29-1 and TRBJ1-1, the complete variable domain reads SAVISQKPSRDICQRGTSLTIQCQVDSQVTMMFWYRQQPGQSLTLIATANQGSEATYESGFVIDKFPISRPNLTFSTLTVSNMSPEDSSIYLCSVYGMGNTEAFFGQGTRLTVV.

Ten or more counts support this clonotype. The chain links TRBV12-3 or TRBV12-4 to TRBJ2-2; perhaps TRBD2 as D (5 bases). The CDR3 covers 14 residues. Trimming removed 5 bases at V and 0 bases at J, with 7 bases between. CDR3: CASSLTTNTGELFF. CDR3 DNA: TGTGCCAGCAGTCTGACTACGAACACCGGGGAGCTGTTTTTT.

The chain employs TRBV20-1 and TRBJ2-1, with a tentative D call TRBD1 (5 bases). V lost 6 bases to trimming and J lost 9 bases, with 15 bases between them. The germline gives CDR1 DFQATT, CDR2 SNEGSKA (reference sequence). The CDR3 is made up of 12 amino acids. CDR3 residues: CSAGSGIREQFF. In nucleotides, the CDR3 is TGCAGTGCCGGTTCAGGGATACGTGAGCAGTTCTTC.

This chain joins TRBV13 and TRBJ2-7; TRBD1 matches at 12 bases. The ends lost 5 bases at V and 0 bases at J; junction bases unmatched: 5. The CDR3 covers 16 residues. CDR1 PRHDT and CDR2 FYEKMQ come from the germline V gene (reference sequence). The chain's CDR3 is CASSQWGQGASYEQYF. The CDR3 nucleotides read TGTGCCAGCAGCCAGTGGGGACAGGGGGCCTCCTACGAGCAGTACTTC.

This clonotype appeared many times. The chain couples TRBV5-1 to TRBJ2-7, with TRBD1 as a possible D gene (6 bases). V was clipped by 0 bases and J by 4 bases, with 14 bases between them. In germline, CDR1 is SGHRS, CDR2 YFSETQ. The CDR3 has 15 residues. The DNA for the CDR3 is TGCGCCAGCAGCTTGGCAGGGGTGGCCGCATACGAGCAGTACTTC. This gives the protein CASSLAGVAAYEQYF.

In the case of this clonotype: This may be a read error, as it is one base from a much larger clone. This chain links TRBV29-1 with TRBJ1-2; D is perhaps TRBD1 (6 bases). The CDR3 has 13 residues. The V gene's germline CDR1 is SQVTM and CDR2 ANQGSEA. Written as DNA, the CDR3 is TGCAGCGTAAGGACAGAATACAACTATGGCCACACCTTC. It encodes CSVRTEYNYGHTF.

The chain carries TRBV28 and TRBJ2-1; 11 positions match TRBD2. The CDR3 covers 13 residues. Germline V gives CDR1 MDHEN, CDR2 SYDVKM. V gave up 6 bases and J gave up 9 bases; unmatched junction bases: 4. The CDR3, as DNA: TGTGCCAGCAGGCGACTAGCGGGAAGTGAGCAGTTCTTC. It specifies CASRRLAGSEQFF.

The chain is built from TRBV12-3 or TRBV12-4 and TRBJ2-3, with 10 bases fitting TRBD2. With 5 bases clipped from V and 2 bases from J, the junction kept 10 bases outside the gene matches. The CDR3 extends over 17 amino acids. The CDR3 sequence: CASSLPSGGAYTDTQYF. Written as DNA, the CDR3 is TGTGCCAGCAGTCTCCCAAGCGGGGGGGCCTACACAGATACGCAGTATTTT.

V and J are TRBV20-1 and TRBJ2-7; 8 bases are a match to TRBD1. Germline lookup yields CDR1 DFQATT and CDR2 SNEGSKA (reference sequence). The V and J ends lost 3 bases and 3 bases, in that order; junction bases with no gene match: 7. The CDR3 length is 14 residues. Written as DNA, the CDR3 is TGCAGTGCTAGCCCAATAGGACAGGGCTACGAGCAGTACTTC. Translating gives CSASPIGQGYEQYF.

The CDR3: CSARDVTYGYTF. The CDR3 coding sequence is TGCAGTGCTAGAGATGTGACCTATGGCTACACCTTC. This rearrangement joins TRBV20-1 to TRBJ1-2; D remains unclear. This CDR3 is 12 amino acids long. The germline V and J ends were trimmed by 0 bases and 4 bases, with 6 bases remaining between them. Germline loops: CDR1 DFQATT, CDR2 SNEGSKA (reference sequence).

This clonotype was counted ten times or more. The rearrangement joins TRBV29-1 to TRBJ2-5, with 10 bases lining up with TRBD2. V lost 5 bases and J lost 5; bases outside the gene matches: 14. The germline CDR1 and CDR2 sequences are SQVTM and ANQGSEA. CDR3 size: 16 residues. CDR3 sequence (DNA): TGCAGCGTTAGAGCGGGGGGGCCGGGAGTAGTTGAGACCCAGTACTTC. The encoded protein is CSVRAGGPGVVETQYF. Full variable domain (outside the CDR3, taken from reference TRBV29-1 and TRBJ2-5): SAVISQKPSRDICQRGTSLTIQCQVDSQVTMMFWYRQQPGQSLTLIATANQGSEATYESGFVIDKFPISRPNLTFSTLTVSNMSPEDSSIYLCSVRAGGPGVVETQYFGPGTRLLVL.

This clonotype was counted many times. The chain is built from TRBV7-6 and TRBJ2-1, with TRBD1 as a possible D gene (6 bases). V lost 1 base, J lost 7 bases, and 14 bases lay in between. This CDR3 has 15 amino acids. CDR1 SGHVS and CDR2 FNYEAQ come from the germline V gene. Here the CDR3 reads CASSLDGGVWNEQFF. The DNA of the CDR3 is TGTGCCAGCAGCTTAGATGGGGGCGTTTGGAATGAGCAGTTCTTC.

The chain combines TRBV6-6 with TRBJ2-5; D call uncertain. The CDR3 contains 13 residues. Trimming left V 6 bases short and J 1 base short, with 9 bases between. Per germline, CDR1 MNHNY and CDR2 SVGAGI (reference sequence). The CDR3 region has the DNA TGTGCCAGCAGGGGAACCCTCCAAGAGACCCAGTACTTC. Amino acid sequence: CASRGTLQETQYF.

The V and J genes are TRBV7-6 and TRBJ2-7; TRBD2 matches 8 bases. J gave up 1 base and V 1 base, and 6 bases lay outside the gene matches. The germline V gene encodes CDR1 SGHVS and CDR2 FNYEAQ. The CDR3 length is 16 residues. This CDR3 reads CASSLVVAGPSYEQYF. As DNA, the CDR3 is TGTGCCAGCAGCTTAGTCGTAGCGGGACCTTCCTACGAGCAGTACTTC.

The chain uses TRBV11-1 and TRBJ1-5; 11 bases align to TRBD1. V lost 5 bases and J lost 0; bases outside the gene matches: 9. Germline V lookup: CDR1 SGHAT, CDR2 FQDESV (reference sequence). CDR3 size: 18 residues. CDR3 loop: CASSPGTGGVYSNQPQHF. DNA for the CDR3: TGTGCCAGCAGCCCCGGGACAGGGGGAGTTTATAGCAATCAGCCCCAGCATTTT.

This chain links TRBV7-2 with TRBJ2-7, with TRBD1 matching over 8 bases. V shed 1 base and J 5 bases; nucleotides not matched to a gene: 13. The CDR3 runs to 17 residues. Germline values: CDR1 SGHTA, CDR2 FQGNSA. CDR3 amino acids: CASSLGQGQRGVNEQYF. CDR3 DNA: TGTGCCAGCAGCTTAGGACAGGGGCAACGCGGGGTTAACGAGCAGTACTTC.

This clonotype appeared many times. CDR3 sequence reads: CASSLTSVEQFF. For the CDR3, the DNA is TGCGCCAGCAGCTTAACTAGCGTAGAGCAGTTCTTC. The rearrangement links TRBV5-1 to TRBJ2-1; 7 bases align to TRBD2. The CDR3 runs to 12 residues. Germline assignment: CDR1 SGHRS and CDR2 YFSETQ. The junction had 3 bases not matched to a gene; V was cut back by 2 bases and J by 10 bases. The variable domain in full, with the rest retrieved from reference TRBV5-1 and TRBJ2-1, is KAGVTQTPRYLIKTRGQQVTLSCSPISGHRSVSWYQQTPGQGLQFLFEYFSETQRNKGNFPGRFSGRQFSNSRSEMNVSTLELGDSALYLCASSLTSVEQFFGPGTRLTVL.

In its sample, this clonotype was seen many times. V is TRBV29-1 and J is TRBJ2-7, with D perhaps TRBD1 (5 bases). The CDR3 runs 13 residues. V lost 5 bases, J lost 1 base, and 12 bases lay in between. Germline CDR1 is SQVTM and CDR2 is ANQGSEA. The CDR3, as DNA: TGCAGCGTTCTGGACACGGCGTCCTACGAGCAGTACTTC. Residues: CSVLDTASYEQYF.

This clonotype was detected many times. V gene TRBV28 combines with J gene TRBJ2-7; D not resolved. This CDR3 is 12 amino acids long. Germline loops: CDR1 MDHEN, CDR2 SYDVKM. V was trimmed by 2 bases and J by 3 bases, leaving 5 bases between them. The CDR3 here is CASSLKFYEQYF. The CDR3 DNA reads as TGTGCCAGCAGTTTAAAATTCTACGAGCAGTACTTC.

In this sample, this clonotype turned up once. J is TRBJ2-5 and V is TRBV7-6; D ambiguous. Germline V gene data show CDR1 as SGHVS and CDR2 as FNYEAQ. V gave up 6 bases and J gave up 5 bases, with 19 bases separating them. The CDR3 consists of 15 residues. The CDR3 DNA reads TGTGCCAGCAGGTTTGGGTGGGAAGATTGGGAGACCCAGTACTTC. Amino acids: CASRFGWEDWETQYF.

The chain carries TRBV29-1 and TRBJ2-7; D remains unclear. The CDR3 contains 15 residues. The V and J ends lost 4 bases and 4 bases respectively, with 20 bases between them. CDR1 is SQVTM and CDR2 is ANQGSEA in the germline V gene. The CDR3 reads CSVVGGLGLGYEQYF. The CDR3 DNA follows: TGCAGCGTTGTCGGTGGGTTAGGGCTGGGGTACGAGCAGTACTTC.

V and J are TRBV29-1 and TRBJ2-1; TRBD2 aligns across 7 bases. J was trimmed by 7 bases and V by 2 bases; bases with no gene match: 11. CDR1 and CDR2 from the germline V gene are SQVTM and ANQGSEA. The CDR3 is 15 residues long. CDR3 in DNA: TGCAGCGTTGAAAAAGGCGGGGGAAGGAGGAATGAGCAGTTCTTC. This gives the protein CSVEKGGGRRNEQFF.

A few counts support this clonotype. The rearrangement joins TRBV7-2 to TRBJ2-5; 7 bases fit TRBD1. There are 16 residues in the CDR3. Germline trimming cut 5 bases from V and 7 bases from J; bases unmatched to any gene: 16. Germline-derived CDR1 and CDR2 are SGHTA and FQGNSA. The CDR3 loop is CASSTDLGTAASTQYF. The DNA of the CDR3 is TGTGCCAGCAGCACTGACCTAGGGACAGCCGCCTCGACCCAGTACTTC. Based on the CDR3 plus reference TRBV7-2 and TRBJ2-5, the full variable domain is GAGVSQSPSNKVTEKGKDVELRCDPISGHTALYWYRQSLGQGLEFLIYFQGNSAPDKSGLPSDRFSAERTGGSVSTLTIQRTQQEDSAVYLCASSTDLGTAASTQYFGPGTRLLVL.

This clonotype was recorded only once. V is TRBV29-1 and J is TRBJ1-2; D is uncertain. V dropped 1 base and J dropped 0 bases, with 24 bases sitting between them. The CDR3 spans 19 residues. Per the germline V gene, CDR1 is SQVTM and CDR2 is ANQGSEA. The chain's CDR3 is CSVEGQPWVAPHSNYGYTF. CDR3 DNA sequence: TGCAGCGTTGAAGGTCAGCCCTGGGTCGCCCCACATTCTAACTATGGCTACACCTTC. Filled out from reference TRBV29-1 and TRBJ1-2, the complete variable domain reads SAVISQKPSRDICQRGTSLTIQCQVDSQVTMMFWYRQQPGQSLTLIATANQGSEATYESGFVIDKFPISRPNLTFSTLTVSNMSPEDSSIYLCSVEGQPWVAPHSNYGYTFGSGTRLTVV.

This clonotype showed up just a few times. This chain uses TRBV29-1 with TRBJ1-1, with D possibly being TRBD1 (6 bases). Germline V gene sequence: CDR1 SQVTM, CDR2 ANQGSEA. CDR3 length: 15 amino acids. V was cut by 6 bases and J by 1 base, with 18 bases left in between. DNA of the CDR3: TGCAGCGTGAGGGGATCTTGGACAGCGAACACTGAAGCTTTCTTT. The encoded protein is CSVRGSWTANTEAFF.